This is a list of T cell receptor beta chains from one sample in a study of neurological immune-mediated disorders. TCRdb fed the 5' RACE reads into MiXCR, producing one record per CDR3 protein. The sample contains tens of thousands of distinct CDR3 sequences, almost 6% of which appear only once. The specimen sequenced was PBMCs. The source is a woman aged 55-69 years with multiple sclerosis. CDR3s include the opening cysteine and the closing phenylalanine or tryptophan. Fields, in order: D gene, V gene, J gene, clone size, CDR3 DNA, CDR3 protein. D genes are given only for firm matches. Size values are once, few and many counts, or a class for expanded clones, and some rows have none.

-	TRBV6-5	TRBJ2-3	many	TGTGCCAGCAGTCCCCCGGGACCCTTCACAGATACGCAGTATTTT	CASSPPGPFTDTQYF
TRBD2	TRBV10-3	TRBJ2-1	many	TGTGCCATTGGACTAGCGGGGACCTTGGGTGAGCAGTTCTTC	CAIGLAGTLGEQFF
-	TRBV2	TRBJ1-2	many	TGTGCCAGCAGTGAAGTGGCAGGAAGGACTAACTATGGCTACACCTTC	CASSEVAGRTNYGYTF
-	TRBV14	TRBJ1-6	many	TGTGCCAGCAGCCAGACGTGGGGCCTTGCGGCACCCCTCCACTTT	CASSQTWGLAAPLHF
-	TRBV5-7	TRBJ1-2	-	TGTGCCAGCAACGGCTTCGTGGGTGTGCAGGAAGGCTACACCTTC	CASNGFVGVQEGYTF
-	TRBV7-2	TRBJ2-7	many	TGTGCCAGCAGCTTCTTTGAGGAGCAGTACTTC	CASSFFEEQYF
-	TRBV29-1	TRBJ1-2	-	TGCAGCGTTGAGGTGGGCGTGGATGGCTACACCTTC	CSVEVGVDGYTF
-	TRBV5-1	TRBJ2-5	many	TGCGCCAGCAGCAGGCGGGAAGAGACCCAGTACTTC	CASSRREETQYF
TRBD1	TRBV15	TRBJ2-5	many	TGTGCCGCAAAACAGGGGGACGCGGAGACCCAGTACTTC	CAAKQGDAETQYF
TRBD1	TRBV2	TRBJ2-3	many	TGTGCCAGCAGCGCGGGACAGGGGAACACAGATACGCAGTATTTT	CASSAGQGNTDTQYF
TRBD1	TRBV12-3/TRBV12-4	TRBJ1-2	many	TGTGCCAGCCGTGGGACAGCTAACTATGGCTACACCTTC	CASRGTANYGYTF
-	TRBV20-1	TRBJ2-1	many	TGCAGTGCTAGAGCCACCGCCGGGAGTGGGAATGAGCAGTTCTTC	CSARATAGSGNEQFF
-	TRBV15	TRBJ2-5	many	TGTGCCACCAGCAGAGCCCCGGCCAGGGAAGAGACCCAGTACTTC	CATSRAPAREETQYF
TRBD1	TRBV20-1	TRBJ2-1	many	TGCAGTGCTCCGAGCGACAGGGCTCATGAGCAGTTCTTC	CSAPSDRAHEQFF
-	TRBV25-1	TRBJ2-5	few	TGTGCCAGCAGTCCCCAGGTCCAAGAGACCCAGTACTTC	CASSPQVQETQYF
-	TRBV5-1	TRBJ2-3	many	TGCGCCAGCGGCCTTCTCACAGATACGCAGTATTTT	CASGLLTDTQYF
-	TRBV5-4	TRBJ1-1	many	TGTGCCAGCAGCTTGGAGCCGTTGAACACTGAAGCTTTCTTT	CASSLEPLNTEAFF
-	TRBV7-9	TRBJ1-1	-	TGTGCCAGCAGCTTAGTTGCAGGGCAGGGGAACACTGAAGCTTTCTTT	CASSLVAGQGNTEAFF
-	TRBV20-1	TRBJ2-7	many	TGCAGTGCTAATCATCGGGAAACTGGCTACGAGCAGTACTTC	CSANHRETGYEQYF
-	TRBV15	TRBJ1-3	many	TGTGCCACCAGCGACACAGTCAGCTCTGGAAACACCATATATTTT	CATSDTVSSGNTIYF
-	TRBV11-2	TRBJ1-6	many	TGTGCCAGCAGCTCCGTGGGCAGGCTGGCCCTCCACTTT	CASSSVGRLALHF
-	TRBV15	TRBJ2-7	many	TGTGCCACCAGCAGAATCACAGGGGAGGGCTCCTACGAGCAGTACTTC	CATSRITGEGSYEQYF